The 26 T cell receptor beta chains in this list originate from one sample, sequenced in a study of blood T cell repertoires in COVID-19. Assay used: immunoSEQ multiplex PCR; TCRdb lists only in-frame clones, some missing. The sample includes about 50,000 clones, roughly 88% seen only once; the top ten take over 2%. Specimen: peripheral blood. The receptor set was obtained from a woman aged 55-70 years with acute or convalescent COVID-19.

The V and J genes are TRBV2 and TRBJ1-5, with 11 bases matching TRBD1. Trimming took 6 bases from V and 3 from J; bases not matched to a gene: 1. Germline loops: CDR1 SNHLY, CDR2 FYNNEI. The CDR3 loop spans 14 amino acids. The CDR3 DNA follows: TGTGCCAGCAGGGGACAGGGGGACAATCAGCCCCAGCATTTT. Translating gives CASRGQGDNQPQHF.

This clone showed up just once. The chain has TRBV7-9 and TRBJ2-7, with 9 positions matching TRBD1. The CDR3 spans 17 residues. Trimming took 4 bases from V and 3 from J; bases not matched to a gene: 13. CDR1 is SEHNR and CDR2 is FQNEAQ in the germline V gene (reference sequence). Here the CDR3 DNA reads TGTGCCAGCAGCTCGGGGGGAGGGACAGGGTTTGGCTACGAGCAGTACTTC. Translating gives CASSSGGGTGFGYEQYF.

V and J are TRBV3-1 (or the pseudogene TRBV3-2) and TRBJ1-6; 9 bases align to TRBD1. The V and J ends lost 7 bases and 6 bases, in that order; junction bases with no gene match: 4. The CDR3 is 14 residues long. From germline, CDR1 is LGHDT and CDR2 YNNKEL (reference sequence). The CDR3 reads CASTDRGSNSPLHF. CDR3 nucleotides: TGTGCCAGCACCGACAGGGGGAGTAATTCACCCCTCCACTTT.

The CDR3: CASSKVTSNQPQHF. CDR3 DNA: TGTGCCAGCAGCAAAGTAACAAGCAATCAGCCCCAGCATTTT. The chain employs TRBV21-1 and TRBJ1-5; the tabulated D call, TRBD1, remains unverified against the DNA. TRBV21-1 is deemed a pseudogene. This CDR3 has 14 residues.

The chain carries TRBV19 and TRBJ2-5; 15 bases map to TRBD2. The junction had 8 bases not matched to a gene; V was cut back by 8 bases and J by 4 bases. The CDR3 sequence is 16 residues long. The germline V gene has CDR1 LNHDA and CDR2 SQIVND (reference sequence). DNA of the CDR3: TGTGCCAGTGGTGGCGGGACTAGCGGGAGGCGAGAGACCCAGTACTTC. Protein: CASGGGTSGRRETQYF.

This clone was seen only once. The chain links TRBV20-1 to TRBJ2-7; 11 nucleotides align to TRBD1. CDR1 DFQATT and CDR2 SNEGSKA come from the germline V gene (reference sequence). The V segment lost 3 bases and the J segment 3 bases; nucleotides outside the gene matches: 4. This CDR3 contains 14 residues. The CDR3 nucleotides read TGCAGTGCTAGTTGGACAGGGGGCTTCTACGAGCAGTACTTC. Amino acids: CSASWTGGFYEQYF.

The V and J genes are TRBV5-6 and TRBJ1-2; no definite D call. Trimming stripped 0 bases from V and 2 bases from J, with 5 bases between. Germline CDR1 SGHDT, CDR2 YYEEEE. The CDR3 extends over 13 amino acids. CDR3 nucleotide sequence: TGTGCCAGCAGCTTGGGCACAAACTATGGCTACACCTTC. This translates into CASSLGTNYGYTF.

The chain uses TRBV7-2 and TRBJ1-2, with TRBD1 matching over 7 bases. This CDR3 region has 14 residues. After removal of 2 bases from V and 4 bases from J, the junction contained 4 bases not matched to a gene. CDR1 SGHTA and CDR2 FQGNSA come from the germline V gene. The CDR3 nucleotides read TGTGCCAGCAGCTTACAACAGGGGACCTATGGCTACACCTTC. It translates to CASSLQQGTYGYTF.

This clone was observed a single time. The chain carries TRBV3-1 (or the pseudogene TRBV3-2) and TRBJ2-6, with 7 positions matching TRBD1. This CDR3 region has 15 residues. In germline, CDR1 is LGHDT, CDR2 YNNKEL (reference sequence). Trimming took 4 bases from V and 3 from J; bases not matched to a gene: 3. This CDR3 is CASSPDRFGANVLTF. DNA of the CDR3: TGTGCCAGCAGCCCGGACAGGTTTGGGGCCAACGTCCTGACTTTC.

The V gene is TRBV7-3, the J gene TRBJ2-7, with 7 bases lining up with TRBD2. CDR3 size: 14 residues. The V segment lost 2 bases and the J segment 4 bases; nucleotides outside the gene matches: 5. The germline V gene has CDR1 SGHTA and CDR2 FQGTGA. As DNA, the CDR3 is TGTGCCAGCAGCTTATGGGGCGGGGGTTACGAGCAGTACTTC. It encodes CASSLWGGGYEQYF.

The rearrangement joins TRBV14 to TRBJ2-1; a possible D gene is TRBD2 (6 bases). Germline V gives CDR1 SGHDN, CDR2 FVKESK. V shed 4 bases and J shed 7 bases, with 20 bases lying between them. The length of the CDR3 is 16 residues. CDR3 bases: TGTGCCAGCAGCCGATCCGGGAGTGGGTCGAGAAATGAGCAGTTCTTC. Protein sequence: CASSRSGSGSRNEQFF.

This CDR3 reads CASSQVLAGGVTQYF. The CDR3 DNA reads TGCGCCAGCAGCCAGGTACTAGCGGGAGGTGTGACCCAGTACTTC. The V call is TRBV4-1, the J call TRBJ2-5; 12 bases agree with TRBD2. There are 15 residues in the CDR3. Looked up from germline, CDR1 is MGHRA and CDR2 is YSYEKL. Losses at the gene ends were 3 bases for V and 7 bases for J; bases not matched to a gene: 6.

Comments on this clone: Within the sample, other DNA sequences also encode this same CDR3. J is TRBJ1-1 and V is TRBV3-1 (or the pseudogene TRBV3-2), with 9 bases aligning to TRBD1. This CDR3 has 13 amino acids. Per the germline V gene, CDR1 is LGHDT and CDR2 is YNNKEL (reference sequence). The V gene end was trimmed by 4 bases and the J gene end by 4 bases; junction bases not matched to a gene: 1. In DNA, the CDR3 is TGTGCCAGCAGCCGACAGGGGGGCACTGAAGCTTTCTTT. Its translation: CASSRQGGTEAFF.

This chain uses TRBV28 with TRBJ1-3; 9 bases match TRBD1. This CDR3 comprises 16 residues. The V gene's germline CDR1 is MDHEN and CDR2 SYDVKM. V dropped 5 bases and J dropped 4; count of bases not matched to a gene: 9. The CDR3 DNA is TGTGCCAGCAGTCGGCCAGGGACAGGGCGCGGAAACACCATATATTTT. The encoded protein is CASSRPGTGRGNTIYF.

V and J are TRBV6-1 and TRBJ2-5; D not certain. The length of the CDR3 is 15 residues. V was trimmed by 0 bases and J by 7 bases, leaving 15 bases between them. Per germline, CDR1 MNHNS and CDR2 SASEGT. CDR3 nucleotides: TGTGCCAGCAGTGAAGCCCCCGGTCCCGGGTGGACCCAGTACTTC. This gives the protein CASSEAPGPGWTQYF.

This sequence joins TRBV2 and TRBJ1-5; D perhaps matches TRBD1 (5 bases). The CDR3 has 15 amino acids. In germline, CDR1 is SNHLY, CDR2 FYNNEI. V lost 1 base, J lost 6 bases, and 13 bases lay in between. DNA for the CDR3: TGTGCCAGCAGTGAAGTGGGAAGGGGTGGTCAGCCCCAGCATTTT. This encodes CASSEVGRGGQPQHF.

The CDR3 spells CASSSRLSRESTDTQYF. The CDR3 coding sequence is TGTGCCAGCAGTTCCCGCCTCTCGCGCGAGAGCACAGATACGCAGTATTTT. V gene TRBV27 combines with J gene TRBJ2-3; no definite D call. Germline V gives CDR1 MNHEY, CDR2 SMNVEV (reference sequence). The V gene lost 4 bases and the J gene lost 0 bases, with 17 bases spanning the gap. This CDR3 is built from 17 residues.

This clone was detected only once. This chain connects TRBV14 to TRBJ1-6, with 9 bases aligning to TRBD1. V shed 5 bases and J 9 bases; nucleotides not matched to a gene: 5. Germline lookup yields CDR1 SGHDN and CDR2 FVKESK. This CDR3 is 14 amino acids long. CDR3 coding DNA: TGTGCCAGCAGCTTCGGACAGGGGCGTTCACCCCTCCACTTT. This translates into CASSFGQGRSPLHF.

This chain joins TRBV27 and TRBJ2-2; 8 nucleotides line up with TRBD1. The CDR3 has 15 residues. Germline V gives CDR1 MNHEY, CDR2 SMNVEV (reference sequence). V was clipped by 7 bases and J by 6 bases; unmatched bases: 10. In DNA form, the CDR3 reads TGTGCCAGCAACGAACAGGGGGTCGTCTCCGGGGAGCTGTTTTTT. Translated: CASNEQGVVSGELFF.

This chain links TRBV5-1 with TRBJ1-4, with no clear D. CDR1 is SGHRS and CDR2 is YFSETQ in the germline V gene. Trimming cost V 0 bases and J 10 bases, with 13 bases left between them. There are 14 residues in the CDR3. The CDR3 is CASSLGWEAGKLFF. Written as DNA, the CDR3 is TGCGCCAGCAGCTTGGGTTGGGAGGCTGGAAAACTGTTTTTT. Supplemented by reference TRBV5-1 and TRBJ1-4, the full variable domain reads KAGVTQTPRYLIKTRGQQVTLSCSPISGHRSVSWYQQTPGQGLQFLFEYFSETQRNKGNFPGRFSGRQFSNSRSEMNVSTLELGDSALYLCASSLGWEAGKLFFGSGTQLSVL.

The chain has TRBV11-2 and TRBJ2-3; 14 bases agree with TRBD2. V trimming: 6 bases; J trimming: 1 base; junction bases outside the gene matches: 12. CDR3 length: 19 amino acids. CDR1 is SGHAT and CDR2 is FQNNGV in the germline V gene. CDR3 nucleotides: TGTGCCAGCAGATCATCCGGGACTAGCGGGAGACGGCGCACAGATACGCAGTATTTT. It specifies CASRSSGTSGRRRTDTQYF.

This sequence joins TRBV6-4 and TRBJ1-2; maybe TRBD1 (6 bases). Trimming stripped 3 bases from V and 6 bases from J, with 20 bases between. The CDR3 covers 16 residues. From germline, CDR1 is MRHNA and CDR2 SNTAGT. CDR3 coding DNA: TGTGCCAGCAGTGAATACGGGAACAGGGTTCGCGATGGCTACACCTTC. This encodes CASSEYGNRVRDGYTF.

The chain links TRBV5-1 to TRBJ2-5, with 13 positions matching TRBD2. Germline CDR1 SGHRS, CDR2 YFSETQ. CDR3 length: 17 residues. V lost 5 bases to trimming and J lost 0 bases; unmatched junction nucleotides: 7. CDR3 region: CASRPGTSGNYQETQYF. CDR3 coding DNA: TGCGCCAGCAGGCCCGGGACTAGCGGGAATTACCAAGAGACCCAGTACTTC.

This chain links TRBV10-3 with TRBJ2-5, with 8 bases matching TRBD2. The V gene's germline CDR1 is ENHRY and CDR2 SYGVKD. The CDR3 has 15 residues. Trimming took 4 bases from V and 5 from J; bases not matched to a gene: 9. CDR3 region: CAISGGLAGGETQYF. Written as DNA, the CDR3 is TGTGCCATCAGTGGAGGGCTAGCGGGTGGGGAGACCCAGTACTTC.

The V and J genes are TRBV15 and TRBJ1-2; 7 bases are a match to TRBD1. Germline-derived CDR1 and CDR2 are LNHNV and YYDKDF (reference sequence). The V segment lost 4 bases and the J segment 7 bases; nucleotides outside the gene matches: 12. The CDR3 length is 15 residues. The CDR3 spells CATSIDRVPWSGYTF. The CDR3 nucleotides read TGTGCCACCAGCATCGACAGGGTCCCATGGAGTGGCTACACCTTC. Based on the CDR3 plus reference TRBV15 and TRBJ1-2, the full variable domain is DAMVIQNPRYQVTQFGKPVTLSCSQTLNHNVMYWYQQKSSQAPKLLFHYYDKDFNNEADTPDNFQSRRPNTSFCFLDIRSPGLGDTAMYLCATSIDRVPWSGYTFGSGTRLTVV.

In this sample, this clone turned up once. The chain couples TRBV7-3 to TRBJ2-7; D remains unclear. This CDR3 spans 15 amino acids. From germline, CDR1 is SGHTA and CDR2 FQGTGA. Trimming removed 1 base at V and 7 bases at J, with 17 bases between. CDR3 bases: TGTGCCAGCAGCTTAAAACGGTGGCTAGTGAGTGAGCAGTACTTC. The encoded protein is CASSLKRWLVSEQYF.